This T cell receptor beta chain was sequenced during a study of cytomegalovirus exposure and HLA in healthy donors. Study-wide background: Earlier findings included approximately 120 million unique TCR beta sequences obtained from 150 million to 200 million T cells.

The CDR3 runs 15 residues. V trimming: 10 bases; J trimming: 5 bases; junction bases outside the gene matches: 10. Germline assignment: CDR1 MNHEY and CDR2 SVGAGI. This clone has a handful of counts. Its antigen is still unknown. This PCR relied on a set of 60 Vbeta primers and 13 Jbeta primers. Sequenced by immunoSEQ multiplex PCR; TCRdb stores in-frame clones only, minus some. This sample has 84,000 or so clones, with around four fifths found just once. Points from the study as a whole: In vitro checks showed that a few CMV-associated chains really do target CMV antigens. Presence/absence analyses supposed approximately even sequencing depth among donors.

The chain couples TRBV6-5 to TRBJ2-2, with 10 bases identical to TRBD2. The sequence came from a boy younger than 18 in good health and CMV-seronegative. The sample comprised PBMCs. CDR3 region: CATQAGGRRTGELFF. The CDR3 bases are TGTGCCACTCAAGCGGGAGGGAGGAGGACCGGGGAGCTGTTTTTT.